This TCR beta chain came from a study of blood T cell repertoires in COVID-19. Produced via immunoSEQ multiplex PCR; TCRdb's table is partial and in-frame only. The sample has roughly 160,000 clones, around 90% seen once. V shed 1 base and J shed 0 bases, with 9 bases lying between them. The CDR3 loop spans 15 amino acids. Germline CDR1 reads LNHNV; CDR2 reads YYDKDF (reference sequence). This sequence originates from a man in his sixties with COVID-19, enrolled during active disease. Sequenced: peripheral blood. V usage is TRBV15 and J usage is TRBJ1-1; D remains ambiguous. The CDR3 is CATSRGGSMNTEAFF. In DNA form, the CDR3 reads TGTGCCACCAGCAGAGGAGGATCTATGAACACTGAAGCTTTCTTT.